These T cell receptor beta chains were read from a single sample in a study of cytomegalovirus exposure and HLA in healthy donors. Sequencing was performed with immunoSEQ multiplex PCR; in TCRdb, only in-frame clones are kept and a portion is missing. The sample carries about 120,000 clones, about 70% recorded once. Sample: PBMCs. These receptor sequences come from a man aged 30-40 years in good health and CMV-seropositive. The conserved cysteine and the conserved F or W are not part of the CDR3 here. Each record gives: V gene, J gene, CDR3 protein.

V gene: TRBV5-4; J gene: TRBJ2-3; CDR3 protein: ASSPAPSGTSITDTQY
V gene: TRBV25-1; J gene: TRBJ1-2; CDR3 protein: ASSESQGRYGYT
V gene: TRBV6-1; J gene: TRBJ2-5; CDR3 protein: ASSAWDSQETQY
V gene: TRBV5-5; J gene: TRBJ2-1; CDR3 protein: ASSLLQLGSLYNEQF
V gene: TRBV19; J gene: TRBJ1-4; CDR3 protein: ASSPGQSANEKLF
V gene: TRBV5-5; J gene: TRBJ2-7; CDR3 protein: ASSLGETSGGWSSYEQY
V gene: TRBV30; J gene: TRBJ2-3; CDR3 protein: ASVAGRLTWGNTDTQY
V gene: TRBV5-1; J gene: TRBJ2-3; CDR3 protein: ASSSASGRDTQY
V gene: TRBV5-1; J gene: TRBJ2-1; CDR3 protein: ASSLDRGNEQF
V gene: TRBV7-9; J gene: TRBJ2-1; CDR3 protein: ASSPTGGVSYNEQF
V gene: TRBV11-2; J gene: TRBJ1-1; CDR3 protein: ASSLGSGGEAF
V gene: TRBV7-3; J gene: TRBJ2-1; CDR3 protein: ASSPGRGGKGPLKI
V gene: TRBV19; J gene: TRBJ2-7; CDR3 protein: ASSTRGQGGNEQY
V gene: TRBV5-4; J gene: TRBJ1-2; CDR3 protein: ASSLEVTGNYGYT
V gene: TRBV7-6; J gene: TRBJ1-1; CDR3 protein: ASSKGQMNTEAF
V gene: TRBV27; J gene: TRBJ2-3; CDR3 protein: ASSYGLAQY